The 19 T cell receptor beta chains given below trace back to one sample, sequenced in a study of T cell repertoires in cytomegalovirus infection. MiXCR, run by TCRdb on the reads, gives a single entry per CDR3 protein. The table lists around 320,000 distinct CDR3 sequences, 8% to 9.5% of them singletons. Sequencing input: PBMCs. All receptors derive from a human donor in good health (CMV status not recorded). Some clones in this sample may be carry-over from other donors' samples.

This clonotype was recorded many times. The V gene is TRBV7-2, the J gene TRBJ2-3, with 11 bases that match TRBD2. The germline V gene encodes CDR1 SGHTA and CDR2 FQGNSA. CDR3 length: 15 residues. V shed 5 bases and J 5 bases; nucleotides not matched to a gene: 6. CDR3 DNA: TGTGCCAGCAGCGCCCAACTAGCGGGAGTAGATACGCAGTATTTT. Amino acid sequence: CASSAQLAGVDTQYF. Full variable domain (rest looked up from reference TRBV7-2 and TRBJ2-3): GAGVSQSPSNKVTEKGKDVELRCDPISGHTALYWYRQSLGQGLEFLIYFQGNSAPDKSGLPSDRFSAERTGGSVSTLTIQRTQQEDSAVYLCASSAQLAGVDTQYFGPGTRLTVL.

The chain joins TRBV20-1 to TRBJ2-5; 8 bases line up with TRBD1. Trimming removed 1 base from V and 7 bases from J; junction bases left unmatched: 8. The CDR3 loop spans 14 amino acids. CDR1 is DFQATT and CDR2 is SNEGSKA in the germline V gene (reference sequence). This chain's CDR3 is CSARARTGQMTQYF. As DNA, the CDR3 is TGCAGTGCTAGAGCTAGGACAGGGCAGATGACCCAGTACTTC.

There are many counts of this clonotype. The CDR3 sequence: CASSSSGVSTDTQYF. The CDR3 bases are TGTGCCAGCAGCTCTAGCGGGGTTAGCACAGATACGCAGTATTTT. The chain has TRBV12-3 or TRBV12-4 and TRBJ2-3; 9 nucleotides match TRBD2. This CDR3 has 15 amino acids. Germline trimming cut 6 bases from V and 0 bases from J; bases unmatched to any gene: 4.

This clonotype was observed at least ten times. V usage is TRBV28 and J usage is TRBJ1-4, with a tentative D call TRBD1 (6 bases). The V gene's germline CDR1 is MDHEN and CDR2 SYDVKM. The V end lost 5 bases, the J end lost 4 bases, and 17 bases lay between the germline ends. The CDR3 sequence is 16 residues long. As DNA, the CDR3 is TGTGCCAGCAGTGGGTTAGGACAGCCTTATAATGAAAAACTGTTTTTT. Its protein product is CASSGLGQPYNEKLFF.

This sequence joins TRBV6-5 and TRBJ1-4, with a possible D match to TRBD1 (6 bases). With 7 bases removed from V and 8 bases from J, the gap between germline ends came to 14 bases. The CDR3 sequence is 13 residues long. Germline CDR1 reads MNHEY; CDR2 reads SVGAGI. DNA for the CDR3: TGTGCCAGCAAGGAGGGGGGAGAGGAAAAACTGTTTTTT. This sequence encodes CASKEGGEEKLFF.

This clonotype was seen many times. The chain combines TRBV7-2 with TRBJ2-7; 10 bases align to TRBD1. Losses at the gene ends were 6 bases for V and 7 bases for J; bases not matched to a gene: 9. The CDR3 is 14 amino acids. Germline assignment: CDR1 SGHTA and CDR2 FQGNSA. The CDR3 coding sequence is TGTGCCAGCAGTGTCGACAGGGGGCGGTATGAGCAGTACTTC. This translates into CASSVDRGRYEQYF.

This clonotype has a count of ten or more. The genes are TRBV7-2 and TRBJ2-1; unclear D gene. Deletions cut 2 bases from V and 5 bases from J, with 13 bases between. This CDR3 region has 15 residues. Germline V gives CDR1 SGHTA, CDR2 FQGNSA. The CDR3 DNA is TGTGCCAGCAGCTTAAGGCGGCCTTTGGACAATGAGCAGTTCTTC. It specifies CASSLRRPLDNEQFF.

This clonotype was found many times. The chain has TRBV7-2 and TRBJ2-1, with 9 bases fitting TRBD2. Trimming removed 5 bases from V and 2 bases from J; junction bases left unmatched: 7. Germline V gene lookup returns CDR1 SGHTA and CDR2 FQGNSA. The CDR3 has 16 residues. This CDR3 is CASSLGTSNTYNEQFF. CDR3 coding DNA: TGTGCCAGCAGCCTCGGGACTAGCAACACCTACAATGAGCAGTTCTTC. Together with reference TRBV7-2 and TRBJ2-1, the CDR3 gives the full variable domain: GAGVSQSPSNKVTEKGKDVELRCDPISGHTALYWYRQSLGQGLEFLIYFQGNSAPDKSGLPSDRFSAERTGGSVSTLTIQRTQQEDSAVYLCASSLGTSNTYNEQFFGPGTRLTVL.

The chain employs TRBV25-1 and TRBJ1-6; 8 bases match TRBD1. Losses at the gene ends were 4 bases for V and 4 bases for J; bases not matched to a gene: 9. The CDR3 is 17 residues long. Germline V gene data show CDR1 as MGHDK and CDR2 as SYGVNS. CDR3 nucleotides: TGTGCCAGCAGTGGGAAGGACAGGGCCCCTTATAATTCACCCCTCCACTTT. Translated, it gives CASSGKDRAPYNSPLHF.

V is TRBV7-3 and J is TRBJ2-7; D possibly corresponds to TRBD1 (6 bases). The CDR3 is made up of 15 amino acids. Germline assignment: CDR1 SGHTA and CDR2 FQGTGA. V was cut by 0 bases and J by 2 bases, with 11 bases left in between. CDR3: CASSLTGGGTYEQYF. In DNA form, the CDR3 reads TGTGCCAGCAGCTTAACAGGGGGTGGAACCTACGAGCAGTACTTC. Supplemented by reference TRBV7-3 and TRBJ2-7, the full variable domain reads GAGVSQTPSNKVTEKGKYVELRCDPISGHTALYWYRQSLGQGPEFLIYFQGTGAADDSGLPNDRFFAVRPEGSVSTLKIQRTERGDSAVYLCASSLTGGGTYEQYFGPGTRLTVT.

The rearrangement joins TRBV19 to TRBJ2-1, with D maybe TRBD2 (6 bases). The ends were cut back, 3 bases at V and 4 bases at J, with 13 bases in the middle. From germline, CDR1 is LNHDA and CDR2 SQIVND (reference sequence). The CDR3 is 15 amino acids. The CDR3 bases are TGTGCCAGTAGTATGGGTCCTAGCGCGTACAATGAGCAGTTCTTC. Amino acids: CASSMGPSAYNEQFF. Based on the CDR3 plus reference TRBV19 and TRBJ2-1, the full variable domain is DGGITQSPKYLFRKEGQNVTLSCEQNLNHDAMYWYRQDPGQGLRLIYYSQIVNDFQKGDIAEGYSVSREKKESFPLTVTSAQKNPTAFYLCASSMGPSAYNEQFFGPGTRLTVL.

At least ten counts were recorded for this clonotype. The rearrangement uses TRBV6-2 or TRBV6-3 and TRBJ1-1; tentative D call: TRBD1 (5 bases). Germline assignment: CDR1 MNHEY and CDR2 SVGEGT. The V end was cut by 5 bases, the J end by 1 base, with 11 bases between. This CDR3 region has 14 residues. The CDR3 reads CASSTGAANTEAFF. The CDR3 DNA reads as TGTGCCAGCAGTACCGGGGCAGCGAACACTGAAGCTTTCTTT.

The J gene is TRBJ2-7, the V gene TRBV6-2 or TRBV6-3; D is unclear. The V gene's germline CDR1 is MNHEY and CDR2 SVGEGT. V lost 2 bases to trimming and J lost 6 bases, with 11 bases between them. The CDR3 is 13 amino acids. Written as DNA, the CDR3 is TGTGCCAGCAGTTACGTGCGAACTGGCGAGCAGTACTTC. As protein: CASSYVRTGEQYF.

This clonotype was recorded at least ten times. V is TRBV7-9 and J is TRBJ2-7; a weak D match, TRBD1 (5 bases). Germline V gene data show CDR1 as SEHNR and CDR2 as FQNEAQ (reference sequence). Trimming shortened V by 2 bases and J by 0 bases, and 8 bases separated the two germline ends. The CDR3 has 14 amino acids. The CDR3 protein is CASSLSGFSYEQYF. Written as DNA, the CDR3 is TGTGCCAGCAGCTTATCAGGGTTCTCCTACGAGCAGTACTTC.

This clonotype was seen a handful of times. The V and J genes are TRBV12-3 or TRBV12-4 and TRBJ1-5; 10 positions match TRBD1. CDR3 length: 17 amino acids. The V segment lost 3 bases and the J segment 1 base; nucleotides outside the gene matches: 6. CDR3 nucleotides: TGTGCCAGCAGTTTTGGACAGGGGGTAAGGAGCAATCAGCCCCAGCATTTT. This codes for CASSFGQGVRSNQPQHF.

This clonotype occurred many times. This chain links TRBV19 with TRBJ2-5; TRBD2 agrees at 11 bases. The V and J ends lost 6 bases and 4 bases, in that order; junction bases with no gene match: 4. Germline CDR1 reads LNHDA; CDR2 reads SQIVND (reference sequence). The CDR3 contains 14 residues. For the CDR3, the DNA is TGTGCCAGTAGCGTTGGACTAGCGGGAGAGACCCAGTACTTC. This translates into CASSVGLAGETQYF.

Note on this clonotype: A much bigger clone sits one base away, suggesting this may be a read error. V and J are TRBV3-1 and TRBJ1-6; maybe TRBD1 (5 bases). The CDR3 is 14 amino acids. The V gene's germline CDR1 is LGHDT and CDR2 YNNKEL (reference sequence). The CDR3 sequence: CASSLTGRNSSLHF. The CDR3 DNA reads as TGTGCCAGCAGTTTAACAGGAAGGAATTCATCCCTCCACTTT.

This chain joins TRBV4-3 and TRBJ2-2; no firm D call. Trimming pared 0 bases from V and 1 base from J, leaving 6 bases between. The CDR3 loop spans 15 amino acids. Germline V gene data show CDR1 as LGHNA and CDR2 as YSLEER. CDR3 residues: CASSQDLVNTGELFF. CDR3 sequence (DNA): TGCGCCAGCAGCCAAGATCTGGTGAACACCGGGGAGCTGTTTTTT.

This clonotype was observed a few times. The V call is TRBV4-3, the J call TRBJ2-2; a possible D gene is TRBD1 (6 bases). Germline CDR1 LGHNA, CDR2 YSLEER. Trimming removed 0 bases from V and 4 bases from J, with 12 bases in between. The CDR3 covers 16 residues. The CDR3 region has the DNA TGCGCCAGCAGCCAAGATGGTGGGGGCCTCACCGGGGAGCTGTTTTTT. Protein product: CASSQDGGGLTGELFF.